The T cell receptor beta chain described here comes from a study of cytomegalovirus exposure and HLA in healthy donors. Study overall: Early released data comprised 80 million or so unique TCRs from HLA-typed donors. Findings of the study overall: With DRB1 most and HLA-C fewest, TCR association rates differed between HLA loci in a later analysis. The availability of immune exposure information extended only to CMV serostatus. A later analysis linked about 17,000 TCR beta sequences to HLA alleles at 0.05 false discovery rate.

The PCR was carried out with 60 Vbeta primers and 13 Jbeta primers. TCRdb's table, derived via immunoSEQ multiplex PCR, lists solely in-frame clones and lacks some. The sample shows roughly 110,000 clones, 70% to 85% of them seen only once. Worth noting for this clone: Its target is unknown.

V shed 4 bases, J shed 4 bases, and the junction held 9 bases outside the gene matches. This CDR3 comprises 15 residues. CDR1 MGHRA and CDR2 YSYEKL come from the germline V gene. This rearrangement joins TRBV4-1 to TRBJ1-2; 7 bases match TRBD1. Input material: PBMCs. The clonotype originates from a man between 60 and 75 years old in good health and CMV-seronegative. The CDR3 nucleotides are TGCGCCAGCAGCCCAGCCTTATGGACAGGCTATGGCTACACCTTC. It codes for CASSPALWTGYGYTF.